The following is a T cell receptor (beta chain) sequence with its context. Its antigen is unidentified. This CDR3 region has 13 residues. Germline V gives CDR1 SEHNR, CDR2 FQNEAQ (reference sequence). With 5 bases removed from V and 4 bases from J, the gap between germline ends came to 11 bases. The record originates from a study of cytomegalovirus exposure and HLA in healthy donors. The primer mix had 60 Vbeta and 13 Jbeta primers. Authors' data handling: Counted up in a later analysis, unique TCR beta chains came to approximately 77 million, with around 9.9 million shared. Assay: immunoSEQ multiplex PCR; the TCRdb copy retains only in-frame clones and omits some. The V and J calls and clone size come from that table; D and trimming were worked out from the DNA. The table for this sample gives 75,000 to 100,000 clones. Findings and limits, study-wide: An analysis that came later showed most CMV-associated TCR beta chains appearing HLA-restricted. A later analysis showed that HLA-associated TCR beta chains had undergone more clonal expansion than equally common others.

The specimen sequenced was PBMCs. This receptor was identified in an older woman in good health and CMV-seronegative. The chain has TRBV7-9 and TRBJ1-1; no definite D call. The CDR3 DNA reads TGTGCCAGCAGCGTGACTGGGAGCACTGAAGCTTTCTTT. It yields the protein CASSVTGSTEAFF.